The source of this TCR beta chain is a study of radiation and T cells in renal cell carcinoma. General study findings and limits: Top tumor clonotypes rose in blood 2 weeks post-radiation, then contracted.

For this clone: The antigen is undetermined.

Assay used: immunoSEQ multiplex PCR; TCRdb lists only in-frame clones, some missing. The table records about 74,000 clones, nearly 90% of them present only once. The CDR3 is 15 residues long. V was pared by 5 bases and J by 5 bases, with 11 bases of the junction left unmatched. Germline V gene sequence: CDR1 SGHNT, CDR2 YENEEA. Stated time point: blood 4 weeks post-SBRT, at nephrectomy. The sample's treatment: 15 Gy SBRT to primary tumor, nephrectomy 4 weeks later. Nephrectomy followed 15 Gy stereotactic body radiation by 4 weeks. The chain couples TRBV11-3 to TRBJ1-1, with 7 bases fitting TRBD1. The sample consisted of blood, taken from a patient whose treatment included radiotherapy and nephrectomy. The origin of this receptor is a woman in her 70s with renal cell carcinoma. Here the CDR3 DNA reads TGTGCCAGCAGCCCTACAACAGGGGTAGAGACTGAAGCTTTCTTT. Its translation is CASSPTTGVETEAFF. The full variable domain, completed using reference TRBV11-3 and TRBJ1-1, is EAGVVQSPRYKIIEKKQPVAFWCNPISGHNTLYWYLQNLGQGPELLIRYENEEAVDDSQLPKDRFSAERLKGVDSTLKIQPAELGDSAVYLCASSPTTGVETEAFFGQGTRLTVV.